This TCR beta chain came from a study of OX40 agonist ivuxolimab in advanced cancers. The sample holds a few counts of this clone. Assay used: immunoSEQ multiplex PCR; TCRdb lists only in-frame clones, some missing. The table lists about 81,000 clones, roughly 91% of them singletons. Unmatched junction bases numbered 2, after V lost 3 bases and J lost 4 bases. This CDR3 is 15 amino acids long. The germline V gene encodes CDR1 SGHDT and CDR2 YYEEEE. This specimen consisted of CD4+ or CD8+ T cells sorted from blood, obtained in a trial of the OX40 agonist ivuxolimab. The receptor's source is an adult with an advanced solid tumor such as melanoma, head and neck, liver or kidney cancer. V and J are TRBV5-6 and TRBJ2-3; the match to TRBD2 covers 13 bases. CDR3 sequence (DNA): TGTGCCAGCAGCTCTGGGACTAGCGGGGCAGATACGCAGTATTTT. It yields the protein CASSSGTSGADTQYF.